The 9 T cell receptor beta chains given below trace back to one sample, sequenced in a study of CD4 T cells in relation to SARS-CoV-2 and coronaviruses. TCRdb keeps only in-frame clones here, not all; method: immunoSEQ multiplex PCR. The table records about 40,000 clones, more than 65% of them present only once. What these receptors recognize is not known. The source material was memory CD4+ T cells from PBMCs, cultured in vitro. These receptors originate from an adult with COVID-19.

This clone was detected a few times. The V call is TRBV27, the J call TRBJ2-1; D perhaps matches TRBD2 (5 bases). Germline lookup yields CDR1 MNHEY and CDR2 SMNVEV (reference sequence). This CDR3 has 14 residues. V was clipped by 2 bases and J by 7 bases, with 12 bases between them. The CDR3 here is CASSLGSGWNEQFF. DNA of the CDR3: TGTGCCAGCAGTTTAGGGAGCGGTTGGAATGAGCAGTTCTTC.

V usage is TRBV6-5 and J usage is TRBJ1-1; 8 bases are a match to TRBD1. Trimming took 6 bases from V and 5 from J; bases not matched to a gene: 8. Germline CDR1 is MNHEY and CDR2 is SVGAGI. This CDR3 is 14 amino acids long. The CDR3 DNA is TGTGCCAGCAGCAGTAGGACAGGGAGGACTGAAGCTTTCTTT. Protein sequence: CASSSRTGRTEAFF.

The chain links TRBV7-3 to TRBJ2-2, with 9 positions matching TRBD1. There are 15 residues in the CDR3. Germline values: CDR1 SGHTA, CDR2 FQGTGA. J was trimmed by 5 bases and V by 0 bases; bases with no gene match: 1. The CDR3 nucleotides are TGTGCCAGCAGCTTAACGGGACAGGGAACCGGGGAGCTGTTTTTT. Its translation: CASSLTGQGTGELFF. The full variable domain, with the rest looked up from reference TRBV7-3 and TRBJ2-2, is GAGVSQTPSNKVTEKGKYVELRCDPISGHTALYWYRQSLGQGPEFLIYFQGTGAADDSGLPNDRFFAVRPEGSVSTLKIQRTERGDSAVYLCASSLTGQGTGELFFGEGSRLTVL.

The J gene is TRBJ2-3, the V gene TRBV6-5, with 10 bases matching TRBD1. The germline V gene has CDR1 MNHEY and CDR2 SVGAGI. This CDR3 spans 14 amino acids. V shed 6 bases, J shed 4 bases, and the junction held 4 bases outside the gene matches. The CDR3 spells CASRDGTGADTQYF. The CDR3 DNA reads TGTGCCAGCAGGGACGGGACAGGGGCAGATACGCAGTATTTT.

This chain uses TRBV2 with TRBJ2-1, with TRBD1 matching over 10 bases. The CDR3 has 13 amino acids. The germline CDR1 and CDR2 sequences are SNHLY and FYNNEI. The V gene end was trimmed by 4 bases and the J gene end by 6 bases; junction bases not matched to a gene: 0. CDR3: CASSGTGGNEQFF. In DNA, the CDR3 is TGTGCCAGCAGTGGGACAGGGGGCAATGAGCAGTTCTTC.

This rearrangement joins TRBV28 to TRBJ1-5; D not certain. Germline V CDR1 and CDR2: MDHEN, SYDVKM. The CDR3 length is 16 residues. With 5 bases removed from V and 0 bases from J, the gap between germline ends came to 14 bases. The CDR3 DNA sequence: TGTGCCAGCAGTCTTGGACCGCTTTATAGCAATCAGCCCCAGCATTTT. It encodes CASSLGPLYSNQPQHF.

This chain connects TRBV7-2 to TRBJ2-2; D not certain. Germline loops: CDR1 SGHTA, CDR2 FQGNSA. Deletions cut 0 bases from V and 8 bases from J, with 10 bases between. The CDR3 length is 14 residues. The CDR3 DNA follows: TGTGCCAGCAGCTTAGCGCACCTGGTTGGGGAGCTGTTTTTT. Amino acids: CASSLAHLVGELFF. Using reference TRBV7-2 and TRBJ2-2 for the parts outside the CDR3, the full variable domain is GAGVSQSPSNKVTEKGKDVELRCDPISGHTALYWYRQSLGQGLEFLIYFQGNSAPDKSGLPSDRFSAERTGGSVSTLTIQRTQQEDSAVYLCASSLAHLVGELFFGEGSRLTVL.

This clone was seen once. This chain connects TRBV28 to TRBJ2-3; D remains unclear. There are 11 residues in the CDR3. V was trimmed by 6 bases and J by 6 bases, leaving 7 bases between them. Germline CDR1 is MDHEN and CDR2 is SYDVKM. CDR3 sequence reads: CASRRYDTQYF. The CDR3 DNA reads as TGTGCCAGCAGGAGGTACGATACGCAGTATTTT.

This chain joins TRBV9 and TRBJ2-5, with TRBD1 as a possible D gene (6 bases). Germline-derived CDR1 and CDR2 are SGDLS and YYNGEE. V shed 0 bases and J shed 5 bases, with 23 bases lying between them. The CDR3 has 18 amino acids. The CDR3 DNA reads as TGTGCCAGCAGCGTAGAAGGGGACATCCGAGGGACCGGGGAGACCCAGTACTTC. Its translation is CASSVEGDIRGTGETQYF.